This TCR beta chain comes out of a study of T-cell reconstitution after alpha-beta-depleted transplantation in children. For TCRbeta, the library was prepared with unique molecular identifiers. One entry per CDR3 protein results from TCRdb running MiXCR on the PCR reads. The sample lists 200,000 to 250,000 distinct CDR3 sequences, 9% to 10% occurring once. CDR3 length equals 12 residues. V lost 5 bases and J 3 bases, leaving 8 bases between the germline ends. The germline V gene has CDR1 SEHNR and CDR2 FQNEAQ (reference sequence). This clonotype came up many times. The specimen was PBMCs from the stem cell graft donor, collected from the stem cell graft. The rearrangement links TRBV7-9 to TRBJ2-7; unclear D gene. The receptor was isolated from a human donor who donated a stem cell graft to a child with SCID. CDR3 DNA sequence: TGTGCCAGCAGCCGGCTCGACTACGAGCAGTACTTC. As protein: CASSRLDYEQYF.